This T cell receptor (beta chain) is drawn from a study of T cell repertoires in cytomegalovirus infection. Study in general: Both CMV infection and a matching HLA type were indicated by public TCR beta signatures.

One entry per CDR3 protein, called by TCRdb with MiXCR from the reads. The sample shows some 940,000 distinct CDR3 sequences, approximately 31% of them seen only once. Overall study findings and caveats: HLA-C-restricted CMV-specific TCR beta clonotypes prevailed in the ex vivo response.

CDR1 SGHTA and CDR2 FQGTGA come from the germline V gene. The length of the CDR3 is 16 residues. The V and J ends lost 5 bases and 6 bases, in that order; junction bases with no gene match: 12. Concerning this clonotype itself: Its specificity is not known.

The TCR originated in a human donor in good health (CMV status not recorded). Some clones in this sample may be carry-over from other donors' samples. The chain recombines TRBV7-3 with TRBJ2-3; 9 bases agree with TRBD2. The sequences come from cultured CD8+ T cells from PBMCs, collected from culture after CMV antigen stimulation. CDR3 sequence: CASSVYGGGARDTQYF. The CDR3 nucleotides read TGTGCCAGCAGCGTCTATGGCGGGGGGGCCAGGGATACGCAGTATTTT.